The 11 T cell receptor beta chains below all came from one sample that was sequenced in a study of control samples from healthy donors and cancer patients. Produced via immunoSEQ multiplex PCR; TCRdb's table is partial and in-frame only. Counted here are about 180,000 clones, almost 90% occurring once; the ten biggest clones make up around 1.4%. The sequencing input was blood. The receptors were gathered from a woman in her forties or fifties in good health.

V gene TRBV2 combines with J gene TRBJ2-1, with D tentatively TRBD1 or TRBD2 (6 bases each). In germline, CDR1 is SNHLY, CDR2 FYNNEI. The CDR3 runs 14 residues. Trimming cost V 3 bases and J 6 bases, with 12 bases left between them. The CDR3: CASSDRGAGNEQFF. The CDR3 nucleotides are TGTGCCAGCAGTGATAGGGGGGCGGGCAATGAGCAGTTCTTC. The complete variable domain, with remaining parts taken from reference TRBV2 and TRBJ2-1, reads EPEVTQTPSHQVTQMGQEVILRCVPISNHLYFYWYRQILGQKVEFLVSFYNNEISEKSEIFDDQFSVERPDGSNFTLKIRSTKLEDSAMYFCASSDRGAGNEQFFGPGTRLTVL.

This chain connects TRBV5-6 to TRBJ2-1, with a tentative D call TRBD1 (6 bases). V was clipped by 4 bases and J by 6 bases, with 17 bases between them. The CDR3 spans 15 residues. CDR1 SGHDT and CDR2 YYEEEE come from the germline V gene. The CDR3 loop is CASSLWNRDGNEQFF. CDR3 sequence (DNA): TGTGCCAGCAGCCTCTGGAACAGGGATGGCAATGAGCAGTTCTTC.

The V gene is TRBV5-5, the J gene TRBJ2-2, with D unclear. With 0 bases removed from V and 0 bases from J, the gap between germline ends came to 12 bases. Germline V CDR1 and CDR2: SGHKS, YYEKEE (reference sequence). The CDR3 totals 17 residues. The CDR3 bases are TGTGCCAGCAGCTTGGTTGCTTATAAGGCGAACACCGGGGAGCTGTTTTTT. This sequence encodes CASSLVAYKANTGELFF.

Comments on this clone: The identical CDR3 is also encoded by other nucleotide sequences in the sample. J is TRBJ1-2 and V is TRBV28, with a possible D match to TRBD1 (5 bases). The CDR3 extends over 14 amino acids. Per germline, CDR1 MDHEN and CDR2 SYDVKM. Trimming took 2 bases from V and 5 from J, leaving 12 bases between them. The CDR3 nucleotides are TGTGCCAGCAGTTTAGGAGGACAAGGGTATGGCTACACCTTC. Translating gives CASSLGGQGYGYTF.

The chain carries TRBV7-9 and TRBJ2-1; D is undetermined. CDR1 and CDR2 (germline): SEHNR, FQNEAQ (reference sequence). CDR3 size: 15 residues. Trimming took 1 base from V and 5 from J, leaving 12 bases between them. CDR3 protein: CASSLEGLGHNEQFF. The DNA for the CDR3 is TGTGCCAGCAGCTTAGAGGGCCTAGGCCACAATGAGCAGTTCTTC.

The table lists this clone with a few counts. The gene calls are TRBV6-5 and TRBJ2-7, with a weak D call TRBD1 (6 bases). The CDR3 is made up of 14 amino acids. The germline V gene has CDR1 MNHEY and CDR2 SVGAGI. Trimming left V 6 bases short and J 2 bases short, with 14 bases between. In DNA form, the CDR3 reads TGTGCCAGCAGCCTCGCAGGGGCGGCCTACGAGCAGTACTTC. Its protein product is CASSLAGAAYEQYF.

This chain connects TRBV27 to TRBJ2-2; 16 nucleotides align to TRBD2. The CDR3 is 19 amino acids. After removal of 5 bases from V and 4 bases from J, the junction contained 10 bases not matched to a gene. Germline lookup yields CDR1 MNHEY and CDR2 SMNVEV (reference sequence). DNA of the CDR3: TGTGCCAGCAGTGGGAAGGGACTAGCGGGGGGGCCGCGCACCGGGGAGCTGTTTTTT. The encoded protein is CASSGKGLAGGPRTGELFF.

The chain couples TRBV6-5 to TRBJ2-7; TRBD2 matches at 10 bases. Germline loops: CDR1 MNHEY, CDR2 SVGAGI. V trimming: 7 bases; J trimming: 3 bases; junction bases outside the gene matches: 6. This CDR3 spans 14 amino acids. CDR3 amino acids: CASTELAGNYEQYF. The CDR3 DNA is TGTGCCAGCACCGAACTAGCGGGAAACTACGAGCAGTACTTC.

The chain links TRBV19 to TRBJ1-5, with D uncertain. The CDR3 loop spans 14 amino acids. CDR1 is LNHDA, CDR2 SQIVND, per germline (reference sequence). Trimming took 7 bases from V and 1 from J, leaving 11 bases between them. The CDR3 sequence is CASMEGGSNQPQHF. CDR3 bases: TGTGCCAGTATGGAGGGAGGGAGCAATCAGCCCCAGCATTTT.

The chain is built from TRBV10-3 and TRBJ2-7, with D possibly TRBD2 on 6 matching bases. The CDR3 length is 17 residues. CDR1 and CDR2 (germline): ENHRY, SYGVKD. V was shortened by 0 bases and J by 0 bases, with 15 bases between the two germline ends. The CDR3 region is CAISESMSQGGSYEQYF. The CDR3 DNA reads TGTGCCATCAGTGAGTCTATGAGTCAGGGAGGCTCCTACGAGCAGTACTTC.

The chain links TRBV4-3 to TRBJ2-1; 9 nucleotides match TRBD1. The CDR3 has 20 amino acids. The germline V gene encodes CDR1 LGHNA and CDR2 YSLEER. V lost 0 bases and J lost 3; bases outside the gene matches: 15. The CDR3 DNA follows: TGCGCCAGCAGCCAAGATCCGGGACAGGGACCCTCCCAAGTCTACAATGAGCAGTTCTTC. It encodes CASSQDPGQGPSQVYNEQFF.